Listed below are T cell receptor beta chains from one sample, sequenced in a study of brain metastases from non-small cell lung cancer. Sequenced by immunoSEQ multiplex PCR; TCRdb stores in-frame clones only, minus some. Counted here are approximately 2,700 clones, less than 90% occurring once; the ten biggest clones make up 4.5% to 5.5%. The sequenced sample was primary lung tumor tissue. These receptors all stem from a donor aged 40 or over with non-small cell lung cancer. Both conserved end residues are part of each CDR3.

len	v_gene	j_gene	CDR3aa
16	TRBV7-2	TRBJ2-1	CASSSAGQGAIDEQFF
11	TRBV10-2	TRBJ2-3	CASSSTDTQYF
15	TRBV7-2	TRBJ2-3	CASSLEVRVGDTQYF
13	TRBV7-3	TRBJ2-2	CASSLTRTGELFF
15	TRBV5-1	TRBJ1-1	CASSLTGWQNTEAFF
16	TRBV27	TRBJ2-1	CASSPLAGYLYNEQFF
13	TRBV6-5	TRBJ2-2	CATPRDNTGELFF
15	TRBV2	TRBJ1-2	CTSTKDRGHIYGYTF
13	TRBV4-2	TRBJ1-1	CASSPTPNTEAFF
13	TRBV7-3	TRBJ2-5	CASSFTGGETQYF